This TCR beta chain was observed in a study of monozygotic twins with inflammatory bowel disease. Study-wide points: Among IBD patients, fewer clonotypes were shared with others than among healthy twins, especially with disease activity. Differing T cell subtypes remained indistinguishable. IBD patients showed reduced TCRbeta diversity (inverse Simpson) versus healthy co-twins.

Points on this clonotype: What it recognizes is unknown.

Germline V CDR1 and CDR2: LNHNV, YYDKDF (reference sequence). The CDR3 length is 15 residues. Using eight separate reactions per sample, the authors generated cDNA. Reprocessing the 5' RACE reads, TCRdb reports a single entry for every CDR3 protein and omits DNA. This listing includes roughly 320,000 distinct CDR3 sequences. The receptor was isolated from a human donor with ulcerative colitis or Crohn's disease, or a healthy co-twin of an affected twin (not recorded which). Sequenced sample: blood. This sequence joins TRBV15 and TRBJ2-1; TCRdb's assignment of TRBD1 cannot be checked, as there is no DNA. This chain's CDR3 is CATSRVGLSYNEQFF.